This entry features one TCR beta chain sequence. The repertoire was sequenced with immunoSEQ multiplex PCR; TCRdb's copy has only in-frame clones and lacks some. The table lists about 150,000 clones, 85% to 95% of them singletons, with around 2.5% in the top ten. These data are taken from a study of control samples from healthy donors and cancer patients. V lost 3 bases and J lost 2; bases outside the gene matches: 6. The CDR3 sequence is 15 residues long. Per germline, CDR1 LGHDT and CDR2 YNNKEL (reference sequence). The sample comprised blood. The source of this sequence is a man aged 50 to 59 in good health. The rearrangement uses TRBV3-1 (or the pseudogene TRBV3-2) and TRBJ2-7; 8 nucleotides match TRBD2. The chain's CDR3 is CASSHASGGAYEQYF. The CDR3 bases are TGTGCCAGCAGCCATGCCAGCGGGGGCGCCTACGAGCAGTACTTC.